This T cell receptor (beta chain) was captured by sequencing in a study of technical replicates of blood from a few donors. Assay: immunoSEQ multiplex PCR; the TCRdb copy retains only in-frame clones and omits some. The table lists about 80,000 clones, 90% to 95% of them singletons, with about 0.39% in the top ten. The length of the CDR3 is 16 residues. Germline values: CDR1 MGHDK, CDR2 SYGVNS. V was clipped by 5 bases and J by 4 bases, with 20 bases between them. The specimen sequenced was T cells isolated from PBMCs. This receptor was taken from a human donor in good health. V usage is TRBV25-1 and J usage is TRBJ1-2; the D gene is possibly TRBD1 (6 bases). This chain's CDR3 is CASSTISGTPFYGYTF. The CDR3 coding sequence is TGTGCCAGCAGTACAATATCCGGGACACCCTTCTATGGCTACACCTTC.